The 11 T cell receptor beta chains given below trace back to one sample, sequenced in a study of T cell responses to AZD1222 COVID-19 vaccine (dated by TCRdb to the early 2020s). Receptor amplification or capture employed the immunoSEQ multiplex PCR assay. As stored in TCRdb, this immuneACCESS dataset retains in-frame rearrangements with V and J assigned. A fraction of the clones does not appear; measured against another copy, unresolved V genes explain less than half of the discrepancy, and the remainder lacks a known reason. The sample table contains about 180,000 clones; only one count was recorded for around nine tenths of them. 11% of the sample is in the top ten clones. Per the publication, the time point label means: about 28 days (+/-7) after the second vaccine dose. Sequencing was performed on peripheral blood, taken 28 days after the second AZD1222 dose. The receptors were gathered from an adult who received the AZD1222 COVID-19 vaccine.

V is TRBV7-2 and J is TRBJ2-5, with 9 bases aligning to TRBD1. With V trimmed by 5 bases and J by 7 bases, 8 bases remained unmatched. The CDR3 is 14 amino acids. The germline gives CDR1 SGHTA, CDR2 FQGNSA. This CDR3 reads CASSRDRAATTQYF. Written as DNA, the CDR3 is TGTGCCAGCAGCCGGGACAGGGCCGCGACGACCCAGTACTTC.

This chain joins TRBV7-9 and TRBJ2-1; 10 positions match TRBD2. Germline CDR1 is SEHNR and CDR2 is FQNEAQ (reference sequence). The CDR3 is 16 amino acids. Unmatched junction bases numbered 9, after V lost 5 bases and J lost 5 bases. CDR3 protein: CASSPGKRGGHNEQFF. CDR3 sequence (DNA): TGTGCCAGCAGCCCTGGGAAGCGGGGGGGCCACAATGAGCAGTTCTTC.

The rearrangement links TRBV30 to TRBJ2-3; D not certain. The CDR3 has 11 residues. Trimming removed 2 bases at V and 12 bases at J, with 12 bases between. CDR1 and CDR2 from the germline V gene are GTSNPN and SVGIG (reference sequence). The CDR3 DNA reads TGTGCCTGGAGTTCTCTGGTTTCCCAGTATTTT. Its protein product is CAWSSLVSQYF.

V gene TRBV20-1 combines with J gene TRBJ1-2, with D tentatively TRBD1 (5 bases). The germline V gene encodes CDR1 DFQATT and CDR2 SNEGSKA (reference sequence). This CDR3 has 13 residues. Trimming shortened V by 3 bases and J by 4 bases, and 12 bases separated the two germline ends. The CDR3 region is CSASAGRLYGYTF. The CDR3 bases are TGCAGTGCTAGTGCAGGGCGCCTCTATGGCTACACCTTC.

This sequence joins TRBV5-1 and TRBJ1-1; D is uncertain. The V end was cut by 4 bases, the J end by 1 base, with 17 bases between. The CDR3 has 16 amino acids. The V gene's germline CDR1 is SGHRS and CDR2 YFSETQ. The CDR3 sequence is CASSPSWGRRNTEAFF. DNA for the CDR3: TGCGCCAGCAGCCCGAGCTGGGGTAGAAGGAACACTGAAGCTTTCTTT.

V and J are TRBV4-3 and TRBJ1-1; D uncertain. V was pared by 1 base and J by 1 base, with 10 bases between. This CDR3 comprises 15 residues. Germline CDR1 LGHNA, CDR2 YSLEER. CDR3 sequence (DNA): TGCGCCAGCAGCCAAGTGTACTGGGAGAACACTGAAGCTTTCTTT. Its translation is CASSQVYWENTEAFF.

The chain uses TRBV19 and TRBJ1-6, with 7 bases aligning to TRBD1. V trimming: 4 bases; J trimming: 7 bases; junction bases outside the gene matches: 4. The CDR3 runs 14 residues. Per germline, CDR1 LNHDA and CDR2 SQIVND (reference sequence). The CDR3: CASSKQGHNSPLHF. Written as DNA, the CDR3 is TGTGCCAGTAGTAAACAGGGGCACAATTCACCCCTCCACTTT.

The table lists this clone with a few counts. The chain links TRBV6-5 to TRBJ2-3; D may be TRBD1 (7 bases). Trimming removed 4 bases at V and 4 bases at J, with 12 bases between. CDR1 is MNHEY, CDR2 SVGAGI, per germline. The CDR3 sequence is 14 residues long. In nucleotides, the CDR3 is TGTGCCAGCAGTTCCTCCAGGGGGGCAGATACGCAGTATTTT. This translates into CASSSSRGADTQYF.

CDR3 protein: CASSLPDRGENEKLFF. The CDR3 region has the DNA TGTGCCAGCAGCTTACCCGACAGGGGGGAAAATGAAAAACTGTTTTTT. The chain carries TRBV7-9 and TRBJ1-4, with 9 bases identical to TRBD1. Germline values: CDR1 SEHNR, CDR2 FQNEAQ (reference sequence). CDR3 length: 16 residues. After removal of 2 bases from V and 5 bases from J, the junction contained 6 bases not matched to a gene.

The chain links TRBV10-1 to TRBJ1-1; weak D call: TRBD1 (6 bases). This CDR3 is 13 amino acids long. CDR1 WNHNN and CDR2 SYGVQD come from the germline V gene (reference sequence). The V and J ends lost 7 bases and 5 bases respectively, with 14 bases between them. In nucleotides, the CDR3 is TGCGCCAGCATCCCCAGGGGTGGGACTGAAGCTTTCTTT. Its translation is CASIPRGGTEAFF.

The genes are TRBV9 and TRBJ2-2, with TRBD2 identical over 11 bases. The V and J ends lost 4 bases and 6 bases, in that order; junction bases with no gene match: 5. The germline gives CDR1 SGDLS, CDR2 YYNGEE. The CDR3 extends over 15 amino acids. The CDR3: CASSITSGGPGELFF. For the CDR3, the DNA is TGTGCCAGCAGCATAACTAGCGGGGGTCCCGGGGAGCTGTTTTTT. The whole variable domain, filled in from reference TRBV9 and TRBJ2-2, reads DSGVTQTPKHLITATGQRVTLRCSPRSGDLSVYWYQQSLDQGLQFLIQYYNGEERAKGNILERFSAQQFPDLHSELNLSSLELGDSALYFCASSITSGGPGELFFGEGSRLTVL.